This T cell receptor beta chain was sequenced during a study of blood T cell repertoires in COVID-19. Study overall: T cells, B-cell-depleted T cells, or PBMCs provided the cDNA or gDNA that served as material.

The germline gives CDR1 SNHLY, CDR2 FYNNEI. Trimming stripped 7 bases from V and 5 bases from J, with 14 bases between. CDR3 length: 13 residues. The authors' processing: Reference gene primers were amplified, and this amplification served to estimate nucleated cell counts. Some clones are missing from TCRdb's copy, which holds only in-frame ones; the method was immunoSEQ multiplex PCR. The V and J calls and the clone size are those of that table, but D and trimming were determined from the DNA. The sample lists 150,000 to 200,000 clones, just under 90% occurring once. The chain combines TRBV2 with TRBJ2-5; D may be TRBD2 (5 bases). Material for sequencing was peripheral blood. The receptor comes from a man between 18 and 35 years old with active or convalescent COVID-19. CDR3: CASIRGRGETQYF. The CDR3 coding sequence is TGTGCCAGCATAAGAGGCCGCGGGGAGACCCAGTACTTC.